Listed below are T cell receptor beta chains from one sample, sequenced in a study of blood T cell repertoires in COVID-19. Measured with immunoSEQ multiplex PCR; TCRdb has only the in-frame clones, and not every one. There are about 65,000 clones in the sample; around 93% occur only once, and approximately 2.9% lies in the top ten. The sequencing sample was made of peripheral blood. The receptor source for this set is a man between 65 and 85 years old with active COVID-19. Both conserved end residues are part of each CDR3. The order of the fields is D gene, V gene, J gene, clone size, CDR3 protein, CDR3 DNA. D genes are given only for firm matches. The size of a clone is reported for some rows only, either as once, few or many, or as a class for expanded clones.

d_call: TRBD1; v_call: TRBV11-3; j_call: TRBJ2-3; clone_size: once; cdr3_aa: CASSLDRGTDTQYF; cdr3_nt: TGTGCCAGCAGCTTAGACAGGGGGACAGATACGCAGTATTTT
d_call: -; v_call: TRBV6-5; j_call: TRBJ2-1; clone_size: -; cdr3_aa: CASSYDLLAKNEQFF; cdr3_nt: TGTGCCAGCAGTTACGATCTCCTAGCTAAGAATGAGCAGTTCTTC
d_call: -; v_call: TRBV4-3; j_call: TRBJ2-3; clone_size: -; cdr3_aa: CASSQDLGWTPTDTQYF; cdr3_nt: TGCGCCAGCAGCCAAGATCTTGGCTGGACACCCACAGATACGCAGTATTTT
d_call: TRBD2; v_call: TRBV7-2; j_call: TRBJ2-3; clone_size: -; cdr3_aa: CASSLAPGLAGGRANTDTQYF; cdr3_nt: TGTGCCAGCAGCTTAGCGCCGGGTCTAGCGGGGGGCCGTGCCAACACAGATACGCAGTATTTT
d_call: -; v_call: TRBV18; j_call: TRBJ2-3; clone_size: -; cdr3_aa: CASSPRPPVSTDTQYF; cdr3_nt: TGTGCCAGCTCACCACGTCCCCCTGTGAGCACAGATACGCAGTATTTT
d_call: TRBD1; v_call: TRBV9; j_call: TRBJ1-1; clone_size: -; cdr3_aa: CASSVQGATEAFF; cdr3_nt: TGTGCCAGCAGCGTACAGGGGGCCACTGAAGCTTTCTTT
d_call: -; v_call: TRBV11-1; j_call: TRBJ2-5; clone_size: -; cdr3_aa: CASSLDLKETQYF; cdr3_nt: TGTGCCAGCAGCTTAGACCTAAAAGAGACCCAGTACTTC
d_call: -; v_call: TRBV6-5; j_call: TRBJ1-5; clone_size: -; cdr3_aa: CASRDSYSNQPQHF; cdr3_nt: TGTGCCAGCAGGGACTCTTATAGCAATCAGCCCCAGCATTTT
d_call: -; v_call: TRBV4-2; j_call: TRBJ2-4; clone_size: -; cdr3_aa: CASSQDERFAKNIQYF; cdr3_nt: TGTGCCAGCAGCCAAGATGAGAGGTTCGCCAAAAACATTCAGTACTTC
d_call: -; v_call: TRBV5-6; j_call: TRBJ1-2; clone_size: -; cdr3_aa: CASSLGLDYGYTF; cdr3_nt: TGTGCCAGCAGCTTGGGCCTAGACTATGGCTACACCTTC
d_call: TRBD1; v_call: TRBV7-9; j_call: TRBJ2-1; clone_size: -; cdr3_aa: CASSYRGVEFDEQFF; cdr3_nt: TGTGCCAGCAGCTACAGGGGTGTCGAATTCGATGAGCAGTTCTTC
d_call: -; v_call: TRBV10-3; j_call: TRBJ2-1; clone_size: -; cdr3_aa: CAISEMWASSYNEQFF; cdr3_nt: TGTGCCATCAGTGAGATGTGGGCCAGCTCCTACAATGAGCAGTTCTTC
d_call: -; v_call: TRBV24-1; j_call: TRBJ2-1; clone_size: -; cdr3_aa: CATSDWRGGGEQFF; cdr3_nt: TGTGCCACCAGTGACTGGCGAGGAGGAGGTGAGCAGTTCTTC
d_call: -; v_call: TRBV11-2; j_call: TRBJ2-3; clone_size: -; cdr3_aa: CASSAIPRADTQYF; cdr3_nt: TGTGCCAGCAGCGCCATCCCGCGGGCAGATACGCAGTATTTT
d_call: -; v_call: TRBV3-1/TRBV3-2; j_call: TRBJ2-7; clone_size: many; cdr3_aa: CASSQEGVPAYEQYF; cdr3_nt: TGTGCCAGCAGCCAAGAAGGGGTCCCTGCCTACGAGCAGTACTTC
d_call: -; v_call: TRBV6-5; j_call: TRBJ2-5; clone_size: -; cdr3_aa: CASSRDMGSETQYF; cdr3_nt: TGTGCCAGCAGTCGGGACATGGGTTCGGAGACCCAGTACTTC
d_call: -; v_call: TRBV5-6; j_call: TRBJ1-1; clone_size: -; cdr3_aa: CASSPGMNTEAFF; cdr3_nt: TGTGCCAGCAGTCCAGGGATGAACACTGAAGCTTTCTTT
d_call: -; v_call: TRBV19; j_call: TRBJ1-4; clone_size: -; cdr3_aa: CASSISGIGAKLFF; cdr3_nt: TGTGCCAGTAGTATATCAGGGATCGGAGCAAAACTGTTTTTT
d_call: -; v_call: TRBV12-3/TRBV12-4; j_call: TRBJ1-1; clone_size: -; cdr3_aa: CASSYRTEAFF; cdr3_nt: TGTGCCAGCAGCTATCGCACTGAAGCTTTCTTT
d_call: -; v_call: TRBV6-5; j_call: TRBJ1-2; clone_size: -; cdr3_aa: CASRETEPSNYGYTF; cdr3_nt: TGTGCCAGCAGGGAGACCGAACCGTCTAACTATGGCTACACCTTC
d_call: -; v_call: TRBV10-1; j_call: TRBJ1-2; clone_size: -; cdr3_aa: CASSERTGYGYTF; cdr3_nt: TGCGCCAGCAGTGAGAGAACGGGGTATGGCTACACCTTC
d_call: -; v_call: TRBV7-2; j_call: TRBJ2-3; clone_size: -; cdr3_aa: CASSLVTSPDTQYF; cdr3_nt: TGTGCCAGCAGCTTAGTCACTAGCCCAGATACGCAGTATTTT
d_call: TRBD1; v_call: TRBV6-6; j_call: TRBJ2-1; clone_size: -; cdr3_aa: CASSYGGTGRNEQFF; cdr3_nt: TGTGCCAGCAGTTACGGCGGGACAGGGAGGAATGAGCAGTTCTTC
d_call: -; v_call: TRBV6-4; j_call: TRBJ2-5; clone_size: -; cdr3_aa: CASSDPLTETQYF; cdr3_nt: TGTGCCAGCAGTGACCCCTTGACTGAGACCCAGTACTTC
d_call: TRBD2; v_call: TRBV18; j_call: TRBJ2-3; clone_size: -; cdr3_aa: CASSPRAGVTDTQYF; cdr3_nt: TGTGCCAGCTCACCACGGGCGGGAGTCACAGATACGCAGTATTTT
d_call: -; v_call: TRBV10-3; j_call: TRBJ1-5; clone_size: -; cdr3_aa: CAIRPVAAFSNQPQHF; cdr3_nt: TGTGCCATCAGACCCGTTGCGGCATTTAGCAATCAGCCCCAGCATTTT
d_call: TRBD1; v_call: TRBV2; j_call: TRBJ2-7; clone_size: -; cdr3_aa: CASRGGTGGYEQYF; cdr3_nt: TGTGCCAGCAGGGGAGGGACAGGGGGCTACGAGCAGTACTTC
d_call: TRBD2; v_call: TRBV4-1; j_call: TRBJ2-3; clone_size: -; cdr3_aa: CASSRQSGGREGTDTQYF; cdr3_nt: TGCGCCAGCAGCCGCCAATCGGGGGGGCGCGAAGGCACAGATACGCAGTATTTT
d_call: TRBD2; v_call: TRBV10-3; j_call: TRBJ2-5; clone_size: -; cdr3_aa: CAISDQTSGVETQYF; cdr3_nt: TGTGCCATCAGTGACCAGACTAGCGGGGTGGAGACCCAGTACTTC
d_call: TRBD1; v_call: TRBV19; j_call: TRBJ1-5; clone_size: once; cdr3_aa: CASTGQGGGNQPQHF; cdr3_nt: TGTGCCAGTACTGGACAGGGAGGAGGCAATCAGCCCCAGCATTTT
d_call: -; v_call: TRBV6-5; j_call: TRBJ1-3; clone_size: -; cdr3_aa: CASSRGGGAGNTIYF; cdr3_nt: TGTGCCAGCAGCCGGGGTGGAGGAGCTGGAAACACCATATATTTT
d_call: -; v_call: TRBV5-1; j_call: TRBJ1-4; clone_size: medium-sized; cdr3_aa: CASSFGGGLATNEKLFF; cdr3_nt: TGCGCCAGCAGCTTTGGGGGCGGGCTGGCAACTAATGAAAAACTGTTTTTT
d_call: TRBD2; v_call: TRBV7-2; j_call: TRBJ2-3; clone_size: -; cdr3_aa: CASSLAGGIDTQYF; cdr3_nt: TGTGCCAGCAGCTTGGCGGGGGGAATAGATACGCAGTATTTT
d_call: TRBD2; v_call: TRBV7-8; j_call: TRBJ2-3; clone_size: -; cdr3_aa: CASSARTSERDTQYF; cdr3_nt: TGTGCCAGCAGCGCCCGGACTAGCGAAAGAGATACGCAGTATTTT
d_call: TRBD2; v_call: TRBV18; j_call: TRBJ2-3; clone_size: -; cdr3_aa: CASSLTSVVTDTQYF; cdr3_nt: TGTGCCAGCTCACTGACTAGCGTGGTAACAGATACGCAGTATTTT
d_call: TRBD1; v_call: TRBV6-5; j_call: TRBJ1-2; clone_size: -; cdr3_aa: CASRPGTGYNYGYTF; cdr3_nt: TGTGCCAGCAGACCTGGGACAGGGTATAACTATGGCTACACCTTC
d_call: -; v_call: TRBV13; j_call: TRBJ1-5; clone_size: -; cdr3_aa: CASSLGQGGGQPQHF; cdr3_nt: TGTGCCAGCAGCTTAGGGCAGGGAGGGGGTCAGCCCCAGCATTTT
d_call: TRBD2; v_call: TRBV7-8; j_call: TRBJ2-3; clone_size: -; cdr3_aa: CASSTKRGFSTDTQYF; cdr3_nt: TGTGCCAGCAGCACAAAGCGGGGATTTAGCACAGATACGCAGTATTTT
d_call: -; v_call: TRBV25-1; j_call: TRBJ1-4; clone_size: -; cdr3_aa: CASSEFNWSGKLFF; cdr3_nt: TGTGCCAGCAGTGAATTCAACTGGTCGGGGAAACTGTTTTTT
d_call: TRBD1; v_call: TRBV19; j_call: TRBJ2-1; clone_size: -; cdr3_aa: CASRRDRGYDEQFF; cdr3_nt: TGTGCCAGTAGGCGGGACAGGGGTTACGATGAGCAGTTCTTC
d_call: -; v_call: TRBV2; j_call: TRBJ1-4; clone_size: few; cdr3_aa: CASSEGYRGLREKLFF; cdr3_nt: TGTGCCAGCAGTGAAGGGTATAGAGGGTTACGGGAAAAACTGTTTTTT
d_call: -; v_call: TRBV9; j_call: TRBJ2-7; clone_size: -; cdr3_aa: CASSVGRGQDEQYF; cdr3_nt: TGTGCCAGCAGCGTAGGGAGGGGGCAGGATGAGCAGTACTTC
d_call: TRBD1; v_call: TRBV10-2; j_call: TRBJ1-1; clone_size: -; cdr3_aa: CASSELDREAFF; cdr3_nt: TGCGCCAGCAGTGAGCTGGACAGGGAAGCTTTCTTT
d_call: TRBD2; v_call: TRBV2; j_call: TRBJ2-3; clone_size: -; cdr3_aa: CASSVSGGSTDTQYF; cdr3_nt: TGTGCCAGCAGTGTTAGCGGGGGTAGCACAGATACGCAGTATTTT
d_call: -; v_call: TRBV4-1; j_call: TRBJ1-4; clone_size: -; cdr3_aa: CASSQVRGRDEKLFF; cdr3_nt: TGCGCCAGCAGCCAAGTTCGGGGAAGGGATGAAAAACTGTTTTTT
d_call: TRBD2; v_call: TRBV7-2; j_call: TRBJ2-1; clone_size: -; cdr3_aa: CASSLGPGGSYNEQFF; cdr3_nt: TGTGCCAGCAGCTTAGGTCCGGGGGGTTCCTACAATGAGCAGTTCTTC
d_call: TRBD1; v_call: TRBV11-2; j_call: TRBJ2-7; clone_size: -; cdr3_aa: CASSLWGTGNYEQYF; cdr3_nt: TGTGCCAGCAGCTTATGGGGGACAGGGAACTACGAGCAGTACTTC
d_call: TRBD1; v_call: TRBV19; j_call: TRBJ1-4; clone_size: -; cdr3_aa: CASTLGTVTEKLFF; cdr3_nt: TGTGCCAGTACCCTAGGGACAGTGACCGAAAAACTGTTTTTT
d_call: -; v_call: TRBV3-1/TRBV3-2; j_call: TRBJ1-1; clone_size: -; cdr3_aa: CASSQTGNTEAFF; cdr3_nt: TGTGCCAGCAGCCAAACAGGGAACACTGAAGCTTTCTTT
d_call: TRBD1; v_call: TRBV7-2; j_call: TRBJ1-2; clone_size: -; cdr3_aa: CASSLGTGGPNYGYTF; cdr3_nt: TGTGCCAGCAGCTTAGGGACAGGGGGACCTAACTATGGCTACACCTTC
d_call: TRBD2; v_call: TRBV2; j_call: TRBJ2-3; clone_size: -; cdr3_aa: CATRTSGPDTQYF; cdr3_nt: TGTGCCACCCGAACTAGCGGGCCAGATACGCAGTATTTT
d_call: -; v_call: TRBV19; j_call: TRBJ1-2; clone_size: -; cdr3_aa: CASSSGRGYTF; cdr3_nt: TGTGCCAGTAGTTCCGGGAGAGGCTACACCTTC
d_call: TRBD1; v_call: TRBV19; j_call: TRBJ2-5; clone_size: -; cdr3_aa: CASSPSGGWETQYF; cdr3_nt: TGTGCCAGTAGTCCATCAGGGGGCTGGGAGACCCAGTACTTC
d_call: -; v_call: TRBV19; j_call: TRBJ2-2; clone_size: once; cdr3_aa: CASSFGGATGELFF; cdr3_nt: TGTGCCAGTAGTTTTGGGGGGGCCACCGGGGAGCTGTTTTTT
d_call: TRBD2; v_call: TRBV5-1; j_call: TRBJ2-3; clone_size: -; cdr3_aa: CASSSTSGGTDTQYF; cdr3_nt: TGCGCCAGCAGCTCAACTAGCGGGGGGACGGATACGCAGTATTTT